These 11 T cell receptor beta chains came from one sample sequenced in a study of T cell responses to AZD1222 COVID-19 vaccine. The table came from immunoSEQ multiplex PCR; TCRdb's copy has only in-frame clones and leaves some out. The sample carries around 83,000 clones, approximately 90% recorded once. Here the sequenced sample was peripheral blood, taken 28 days after the second AZD1222 dose. These receptors were taken from an adult who received the AZD1222 COVID-19 vaccine.

The genes are TRBV7-6 and TRBJ2-4, with TRBD1 matching 10 bases. In germline, CDR1 is SGHVS, CDR2 FNYEAQ. This CDR3 spans 16 amino acids. The trim removed 5 bases at V and 7 bases at J, leaving 11 bases unmatched. CDR3 in DNA: TGTGCCAGCAGCCCCCGGTCAGGACAGGGGGTGAACATTCAGTACTTC. Amino acids: CASSPRSGQGVNIQYF.

The chain couples TRBV28 to TRBJ2-2; TRBD2 might be the D (6 bases). This CDR3 contains 13 residues. Trimming stripped 0 bases from V and 8 bases from J, with 7 bases between. Germline CDR1 and CDR2: MDHEN and SYDVKM. The DNA for the CDR3 is TGTGCCAGCAGTTTATGGGGAGGAGGGGAGCTGTTTTTT. Translation: CASSLWGGGELFF.

This rearrangement joins TRBV3-1 (or the pseudogene TRBV3-2) to TRBJ2-2, with D unclear. The germline V gene encodes CDR1 LGHDT and CDR2 YNNKEL (reference sequence). V lost 4 bases and J lost 4, with 4 bases in between. The CDR3 runs to 12 residues. The CDR3 DNA follows: TGTGCCAGCAGCCTGACCACCGGGGAGCTGTTTTTT. This gives the protein CASSLTTGELFF.

V and J are TRBV11-3 and TRBJ2-3; 9 bases agree with TRBD2. J was trimmed by 0 bases and V by 5 bases; bases with no gene match: 6. The CDR3 totals 16 residues. Germline CDR1 reads SGHNT; CDR2 reads YENEEA. The CDR3 region is CASSLRLAASTDTQYF. Here the CDR3 DNA reads TGTGCCAGCAGCCTCAGACTAGCGGCTAGCACAGATACGCAGTATTTT.

The chain links TRBV5-5 to TRBJ1-5; the D is unclear. Germline loops: CDR1 SGHKS, CDR2 YYEKEE (reference sequence). The CDR3 consists of 14 residues. V lost 0 bases and J lost 2, with 6 bases in between. Here the CDR3 DNA reads TGTGCCAGCAGCTTGGATACAGGCAATCAGCCCCAGCATTTT. Amino acids: CASSLDTGNQPQHF.

This clone was detected only once. J is TRBJ2-3 and V is TRBV9; 9 bases agree with TRBD2. Germline trimming cut 3 bases from V and 9 bases from J; bases unmatched to any gene: 2. The CDR3 is 12 residues long. The germline gives CDR1 SGDLS, CDR2 YYNGEE. The DNA for the CDR3 is TGTGCCAGCAGCGATCTAGCGGGAACGCAGTATTTT. Translated, it gives CASSDLAGTQYF.

The chain has TRBV7-2 and TRBJ1-2; no reliable D call. Per germline, CDR1 SGHTA and CDR2 FQGNSA. The CDR3 runs to 13 residues. Deletions cut 5 bases from V and 4 bases from J, with 11 bases between. The CDR3 coding sequence is TGTGCCAGCAGCCCGGATGGAGGCTATGGCTACACCTTC. Its translation: CASSPDGGYGYTF.

In its sample, this clone was seen a few times. The CDR3 loop reads CAISGGDRNQPQHF. The CDR3 bases are TGTGCCATCAGTGGGGGAGACCGCAATCAGCCCCAGCATTTT. The chain joins TRBV10-3 to TRBJ1-5; D remains unclear. V was pared by 4 bases and J by 2 bases, with 9 bases between. This CDR3 has 14 residues. CDR1 is ENHRY, CDR2 SYGVKD, per germline.

This clone was seen more than once but under ten times. The V call is TRBV30, the J call TRBJ2-5, with D uncertain. This CDR3 has 12 residues. The germline V gene has CDR1 GTSNPN and CDR2 SVGIG (reference sequence). V shed 1 base and J shed 5 bases, with 8 bases lying between them. Here the CDR3 DNA reads TGTGCCTGGAGTGCACAGAGGGAGACCCAGTACTTC. Its protein is CAWSAQRETQYF.

The chain couples TRBV6-1 to TRBJ2-7; TRBD1 aligns across 10 bases. The CDR3 consists of 14 residues. Trimming removed 7 bases from V and 8 bases from J; junction bases left unmatched: 11. Germline CDR1 reads MNHNS; CDR2 reads SASEGT. Here the CDR3 reads CASKPGQGSVKQYF. CDR3 nucleotides: TGTGCCAGCAAGCCGGGACAGGGGTCCGTTAAGCAGTACTTC.

This chain uses TRBV6-5 with TRBJ1-2; D not resolved. CDR3 length: 14 residues. Germline V lookup: CDR1 MNHEY, CDR2 SVGAGI. Trimming stripped 2 bases from V and 8 bases from J, with 15 bases between. The CDR3 spells CASSYGRLPGGYTF. DNA for the CDR3: TGTGCCAGCAGTTACGGCAGACTCCCTGGGGGCTACACCTTC.